This T cell receptor (beta chain) is from a study of T cell changes during pregnancy in multiple sclerosis. The germline gives CDR1 SQVTM, CDR2 ANQGSEA. The germline V and J ends were trimmed by 3 bases and 4 bases, with 15 bases remaining between them. The CDR3 runs to 14 residues. Clones were read by immunoSEQ multiplex PCR, and TCRdb kept only the in-frame ones, dropping some. The sample shows tens of thousands of clones, roughly 92% of them seen only once. The sequence came from a female donor in good health, enrolled as a control in a pregnancy study. The sample here was peripheral blood, taken after pregnancy. V and J are TRBV29-1 and TRBJ1-1, with D possibly being TRBD1 (6 bases). The CDR3 DNA reads TGCAGCGTTGACCACAGGGTTTCGGGCACTGAAGCTTTCTTT. Protein sequence: CSVDHRVSGTEAFF.